The 14 T cell receptor beta chains below come from one sample, sequenced in a study of cytotoxic CD8 clonotypes in ibrutinib-treated CLL. The assay was immunoSEQ multiplex PCR, and TCRdb's table has in-frame clones only and misses some. The data show 65,000 to 80,000 clones, with around four fifths seen just once and about two fifths held by the top ten. Sequencing used PBMCs, obtained after 24 months of ibrutinib treatment. Every receptor here comes from a human donor with chronic lymphocytic leukemia.

This chain uses TRBV5-1 with TRBJ1-1; D is perhaps TRBD1 (5 bases). V lost 4 bases and J 1 base, leaving 8 bases between the germline ends. The CDR3 is made up of 13 amino acids. In germline, CDR1 is SGHRS, CDR2 YFSETQ. The CDR3 sequence is CASSPGGNTEAFF. In DNA, the CDR3 is TGCGCCAGCAGCCCGGGGGGGAACACTGAAGCTTTCTTT.

This clone was counted once. The rearrangement joins TRBV7-9 to TRBJ1-2, with a tentative D call TRBD1 (5 bases). There are 12 residues in the CDR3. Per the germline V gene, CDR1 is SEHNR and CDR2 is FQNEAQ (reference sequence). V gave up 4 bases and J gave up 7 bases, with 10 bases separating them. The CDR3 is CASSSAGGGYTF. In nucleotides, the CDR3 is TGTGCCAGCAGCTCAGCTGGGGGTGGCTACACCTTC.

This clone was picked up one time. This chain joins TRBV5-1 and TRBJ2-1; 10 bases match TRBD2. The CDR3 extends over 17 amino acids. CDR1 SGHRS and CDR2 YFSETQ come from the germline V gene. The junction had 13 bases not matched to a gene; V was cut back by 3 bases and J by 7 bases. The CDR3 here is CASSWGGPLAGKNEQFF. The DNA for the CDR3 is TGCGCCAGCAGCTGGGGTGGCCCACTAGCGGGGAAGAATGAGCAGTTCTTC. Drawing the rest from reference TRBV5-1 and TRBJ2-1, the complete variable domain is KAGVTQTPRYLIKTRGQQVTLSCSPISGHRSVSWYQQTPGQGLQFLFEYFSETQRNKGNFPGRFSGRQFSNSRSEMNVSTLELGDSALYLCASSWGGPLAGKNEQFFGPGTRLTVL.

The gene calls are TRBV19 and TRBJ1-1; 8 nucleotides line up with TRBD1. The CDR3 has 15 residues. Germline V gives CDR1 LNHDA, CDR2 SQIVND (reference sequence). Trimming took 5 bases from V and 1 from J; bases not matched to a gene: 6. CDR3 region: CASSLRTGSNTEAFF. In DNA form, the CDR3 reads TGTGCCAGTAGTCTCCGGACAGGGTCGAACACTGAAGCTTTCTTT.

This clone was counted a few times. The gene calls are TRBV5-4 and TRBJ1-1, with 7 nucleotides matching TRBD1. This CDR3 contains 15 residues. The V gene's germline CDR1 is SGHNT and CDR2 YYREEE (reference sequence). J gave up 7 bases and V 3 bases, and 12 bases lay outside the gene matches. The CDR3: CASSYAQDRIDEAFF. The CDR3 region has the DNA TGTGCCAGCAGCTATGCACAGGACAGGATTGATGAAGCTTTCTTT.

V usage is TRBV28 and J usage is TRBJ2-3; D uncertain. The CDR3 totals 15 residues. CDR1 MDHEN and CDR2 SYDVKM come from the germline V gene. V was cut by 4 bases and J by 1 base, with 12 bases left in between. The CDR3 DNA reads TGTGCCAGCAGTTGGGCGAATCGAGGCACAGATACGCAGTATTTT. It is translated as CASSWANRGTDTQYF.

This chain links TRBV6-5 with TRBJ1-1; D is uncertain. CDR3 size: 14 residues. V was trimmed by 10 bases and J by 1 base, leaving 16 bases between them. Germline V gives CDR1 MNHEY, CDR2 SVGAGI. This CDR3 is CATRREPQNTEAFF. In DNA, the CDR3 is TGTGCCACCAGGCGGGAACCTCAGAACACTGAAGCTTTCTTT.

This chain connects TRBV6-1 to TRBJ2-7, with TRBD1 as a possible D gene (5 bases). V was shortened by 4 bases and J by 6 bases, with 19 bases between the two germline ends. The germline gives CDR1 MNHNS, CDR2 SASEGT. The CDR3 runs 15 residues. The DNA of the CDR3 is TGTGCCAGCAGTGGGGGCCTTAGGGGTCCGGCCGAGCAGTACTTC. Amino acid sequence: CASSGGLRGPAEQYF.

This clone was seen a few times. CDR3 coding DNA: TGTGCCAGTTCCGGGACAGGGGGCACAGATACGCAGTATTTT. Its translation: CASSGTGGTDTQYF. V and J are TRBV19 and TRBJ2-3; 10 nucleotides agree with TRBD1. The CDR3 sequence is 14 residues long. V shed 8 bases and J 1 base; nucleotides not matched to a gene: 3. Germline V gives CDR1 LNHDA, CDR2 SQIVND (reference sequence).

V gene TRBV6-1 combines with J gene TRBJ2-7; 10 nucleotides align to TRBD2. This CDR3 has 15 residues. Per the germline V gene, CDR1 is MNHNS and CDR2 is SASEGT. The V segment lost 3 bases and the J segment 4 bases; nucleotides outside the gene matches: 6. CDR3 sequence (DNA): TGTGCCAGCAGTGATGGTGGTAGCGGGAGGTACGAGCAGTACTTC. Translating gives CASSDGGSGRYEQYF.

The genes are TRBV5-6 and TRBJ1-1; D is unresolved. Deletions cut 0 bases from V and 5 bases from J, with 5 bases between. The CDR3 contains 12 residues. CDR1 and CDR2 from the germline V gene are SGHDT and YYEEEE. The CDR3 DNA reads as TGTGCCAGCAGCTTGGTAGCGACTGAAGCTTTCTTT. The encoded protein is CASSLVATEAFF.

The V gene is TRBV6-1, the J gene TRBJ2-2; a possible D gene is TRBD1 (6 bases). There are 14 residues in the CDR3. Germline CDR1 is MNHNS and CDR2 is SASEGT. V was pared by 4 bases and J by 4 bases, with 10 bases between. In nucleotides, the CDR3 is TGTGCCAGCAGTGGTGGACAGTTCACCGGGGAGCTGTTTTTT. Translation: CASSGGQFTGELFF.

The V call is TRBV29-1, the J call TRBJ2-5; 7 bases fit TRBD2. Trimming took 4 bases from V and 5 from J; bases not matched to a gene: 10. Germline assignment: CDR1 SQVTM and CDR2 ANQGSEA. This CDR3 comprises 14 residues. CDR3 bases: TGCAGCGTTGTGGGCGGGGGTCGGGGGGAGACCCAGTACTTC. Its protein product is CSVVGGGRGETQYF.

The rearrangement joins TRBV6-5 to TRBJ2-7, with D maybe TRBD1 (6 bases). In germline, CDR1 is MNHEY, CDR2 SVGAGI. V was trimmed by 4 bases and J by 2 bases, leaving 12 bases between them. CDR3 size: 14 residues. CDR3 DNA sequence: TGTGCCAGCAGTTTCACAGGGTTGCCCTACGAGCAGTACTTC. Amino acids: CASSFTGLPYEQYF.